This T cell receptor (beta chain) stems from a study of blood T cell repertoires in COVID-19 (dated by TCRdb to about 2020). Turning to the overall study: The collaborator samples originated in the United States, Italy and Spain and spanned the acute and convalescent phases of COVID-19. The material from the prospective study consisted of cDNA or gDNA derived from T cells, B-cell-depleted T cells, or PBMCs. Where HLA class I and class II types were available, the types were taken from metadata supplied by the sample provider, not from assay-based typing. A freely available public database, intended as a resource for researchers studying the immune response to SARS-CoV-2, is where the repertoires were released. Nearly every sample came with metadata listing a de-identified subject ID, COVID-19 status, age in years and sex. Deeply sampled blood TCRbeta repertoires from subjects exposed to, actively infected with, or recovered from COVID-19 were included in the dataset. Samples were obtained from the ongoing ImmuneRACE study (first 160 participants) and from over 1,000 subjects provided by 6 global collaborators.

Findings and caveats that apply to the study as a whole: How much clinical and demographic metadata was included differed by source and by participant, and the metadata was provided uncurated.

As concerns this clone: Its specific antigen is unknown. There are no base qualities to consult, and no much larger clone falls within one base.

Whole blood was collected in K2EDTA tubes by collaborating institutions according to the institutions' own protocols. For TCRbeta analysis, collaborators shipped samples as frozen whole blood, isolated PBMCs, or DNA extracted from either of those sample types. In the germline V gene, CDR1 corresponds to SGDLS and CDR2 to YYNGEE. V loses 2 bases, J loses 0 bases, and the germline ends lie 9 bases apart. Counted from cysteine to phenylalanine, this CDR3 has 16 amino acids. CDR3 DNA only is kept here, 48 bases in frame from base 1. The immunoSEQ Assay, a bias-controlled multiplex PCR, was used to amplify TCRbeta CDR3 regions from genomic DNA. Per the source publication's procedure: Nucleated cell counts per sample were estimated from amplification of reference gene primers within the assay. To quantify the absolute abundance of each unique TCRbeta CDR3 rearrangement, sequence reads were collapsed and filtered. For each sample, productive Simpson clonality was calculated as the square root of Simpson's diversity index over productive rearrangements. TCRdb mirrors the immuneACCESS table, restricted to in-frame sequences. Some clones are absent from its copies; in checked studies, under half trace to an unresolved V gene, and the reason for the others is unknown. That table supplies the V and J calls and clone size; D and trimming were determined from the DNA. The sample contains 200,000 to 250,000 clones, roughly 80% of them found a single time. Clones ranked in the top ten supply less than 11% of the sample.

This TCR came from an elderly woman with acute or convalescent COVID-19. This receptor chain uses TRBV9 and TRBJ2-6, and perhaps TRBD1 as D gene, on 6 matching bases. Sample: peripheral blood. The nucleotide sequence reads TGTGCCAGCAGCGTCGGACAGTACTCTGGGGCCAACGTCCTGACTTTC. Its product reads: CASSVGQYSGANVLTF.